This T cell receptor (beta chain) comes out of a study of response to subunit inactivated influenza vaccine. Study observations and caveats: That few new T cells are recruited by each seasonal influenza vaccination was the authors' suggestion.

MiXCR was run by TCRdb on the RT-PCR reads, yielding one entry per CDR3 protein. Here the sample spans over 400,000 distinct CDR3 sequences, over 9.5% being singletons. The CDR3 is 17 residues long. V dropped 2 bases and J dropped 3; count of bases not matched to a gene: 7. This clonotype was found many times. What it recognizes is unknown. Material: PBMCs from blood, obtained roughly 45 days after vaccination. This clonotype originated in a man aged 45-65 years who received an inactivated influenza vaccine. The V gene is TRBV12-3 or TRBV12-4, the J gene TRBJ2-6, with 7 bases identical to TRBD2. The DNA for the CDR3 is TGTGCCAGCAGTTTATTACAGCGGGGTGGTGGGGCCAACGTCCTGACTTTC. It yields the protein CASSLLQRGGGANVLTF.